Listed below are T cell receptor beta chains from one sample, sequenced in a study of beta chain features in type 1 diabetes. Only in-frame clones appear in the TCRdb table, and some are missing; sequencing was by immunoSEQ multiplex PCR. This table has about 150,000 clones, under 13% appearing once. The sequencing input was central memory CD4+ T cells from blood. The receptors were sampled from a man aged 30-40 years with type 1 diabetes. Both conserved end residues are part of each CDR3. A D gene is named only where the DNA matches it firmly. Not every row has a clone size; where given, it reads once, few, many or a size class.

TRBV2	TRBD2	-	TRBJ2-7	CASSSRPSGSSYEQYF	TGTGCCAGCAGTTCGAGGCCTAGCGGGAGTTCCTACGAGCAGTACTTC
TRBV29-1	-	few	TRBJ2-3	CSVGDKLQGTYSTDTQYF	TGCAGCGTTGGCGACAAACTCCAGGGGACGTATAGCACAGATACGCAGTATTTT
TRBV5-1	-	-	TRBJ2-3	CASSLATGNTDTQYF	TGCGCCAGCAGCTTGGCCACAGGGAACACAGATACGCAGTATTTT
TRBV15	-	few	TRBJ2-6	CGIRAGHISGANVLTF	TGTGGTATCAGGGCAGGTCATATCTCTGGGGCCAACGTCCTGACTTTC
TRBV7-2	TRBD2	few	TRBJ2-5	CASSLGILAGPQETQYF	TGTGCCAGCAGCTTAGGAATACTAGCGGGTCCTCAAGAGACCCAGTACTTC
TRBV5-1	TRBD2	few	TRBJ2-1	CASSLDGTTHNEQFF	TGCGCCAGCAGCTTGGACGGGACTACCCATAATGAGCAGTTCTTC
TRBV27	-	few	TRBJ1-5	CASSLKVGGSNQPQHF	TGTGCCAGCAGTTTAAAGGTGGGGGGAAGCAATCAGCCCCAGCATTTT
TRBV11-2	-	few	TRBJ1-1	CASSLGQPTEAFF	TGTGCCAGCAGCTTAGGACAGCCCACTGAAGCTTTCTTT
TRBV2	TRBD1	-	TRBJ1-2	CASAGQGNYGYTF	TGTGCCAGTGCGGGACAGGGGAATTATGGCTACACCTTC
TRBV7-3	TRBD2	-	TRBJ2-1	CASSAPLAGRHNEQFF	TGTGCCAGCAGCGCCCCACTAGCGGGAAGGCACAATGAGCAGTTCTTC
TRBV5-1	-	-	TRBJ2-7	CASSLDYSLYEQYF	TGCGCCAGCAGCTTGGATTACAGCCTCTACGAGCAGTACTTC
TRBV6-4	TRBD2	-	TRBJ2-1	CASAAGTNSYNEQFF	TGTGCCAGCGCAGCGGGAACTAACTCCTACAATGAGCAGTTCTTC
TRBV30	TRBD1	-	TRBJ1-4	CAWGSTGLREKLFF	TGTGCCTGGGGCTCGACAGGGTTGCGTGAAAAACTGTTTTTT
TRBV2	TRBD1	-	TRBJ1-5	CASTGTGGGQPQHF	TGTGCCAGCACCGGGACAGGGGGCGGTCAGCCCCAGCATTTT
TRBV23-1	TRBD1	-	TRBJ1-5	CASSQGGTGRAQPQHF	TGCGCCAGCAGTCAGGGCGGGACAGGGCGGGCTCAGCCCCAGCATTTT
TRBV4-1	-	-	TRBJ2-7	CASSQGTGDYEQYF	TGCGCCAGCAGCCAGGGTACAGGAGACTACGAGCAGTACTTC
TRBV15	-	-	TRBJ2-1	CATSRDQGGYNEQFF	TGTGCCACCAGCAGAGACCAGGGAGGATACAATGAGCAGTTCTTC
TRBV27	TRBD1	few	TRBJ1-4	CASSLVGQANEKLFF	TGTGCCAGCAGTCTAGTGGGACAGGCTAATGAAAAACTGTTTTTT
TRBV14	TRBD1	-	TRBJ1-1	CASRKQGASTEAFF	TGTGCCAGCAGAAAACAGGGGGCGAGTACTGAAGCTTTCTTT
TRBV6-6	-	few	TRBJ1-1	CASSNSNTEAFF	TGTGCCAGCAGTAATAGCAACACTGAAGCTTTCTTT
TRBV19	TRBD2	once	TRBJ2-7	CASSRSSGAAVYEQYF	TGTGCCAGTAGTAGGTCTAGCGGGGCGGCGGTCTACGAGCAGTACTTC
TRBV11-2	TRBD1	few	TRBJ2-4	CASSPGQGASNIQYF	TGTGCCAGCAGCCCAGGACAGGGGGCTTCAAACATTCAGTACTTC
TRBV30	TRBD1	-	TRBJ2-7	CAWSPGQGTNEQYF	TGTGCCTGGAGCCCGGGACAGGGTACAAACGAGCAGTACTTC
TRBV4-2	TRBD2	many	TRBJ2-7	CASSQDPTSGASYEQYF	TGTGCCAGCAGCCAAGATCCTACTAGCGGGGCCTCCTACGAGCAGTACTTC
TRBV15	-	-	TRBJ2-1	CATSRDNGGPDEQFF	TGTGCCACCAGCAGAGATAATGGAGGGCCCGATGAGCAGTTCTTC
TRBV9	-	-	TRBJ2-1	CASAPAANYNEQFF	TGTGCCAGCGCGCCTGCCGCGAATTACAATGAGCAGTTCTTC
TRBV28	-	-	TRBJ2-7	CASNSNYEQYF	TGTGCCAGCAACAGCAACTACGAGCAGTACTTC
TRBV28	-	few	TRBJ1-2	CASSWGLDYGYTF	TGTGCCAGCAGCTGGGGACTCGACTATGGCTACACCTTC
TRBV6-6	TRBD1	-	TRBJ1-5	CASSPRDRAQHF	TGTGCCAGCAGTCCTCGGGACAGGGCCCAGCATTTT
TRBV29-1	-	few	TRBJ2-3	CSVVGSASTDTQYF	TGCAGCGTTGTAGGCAGCGCTAGCACAGATACGCAGTATTTT